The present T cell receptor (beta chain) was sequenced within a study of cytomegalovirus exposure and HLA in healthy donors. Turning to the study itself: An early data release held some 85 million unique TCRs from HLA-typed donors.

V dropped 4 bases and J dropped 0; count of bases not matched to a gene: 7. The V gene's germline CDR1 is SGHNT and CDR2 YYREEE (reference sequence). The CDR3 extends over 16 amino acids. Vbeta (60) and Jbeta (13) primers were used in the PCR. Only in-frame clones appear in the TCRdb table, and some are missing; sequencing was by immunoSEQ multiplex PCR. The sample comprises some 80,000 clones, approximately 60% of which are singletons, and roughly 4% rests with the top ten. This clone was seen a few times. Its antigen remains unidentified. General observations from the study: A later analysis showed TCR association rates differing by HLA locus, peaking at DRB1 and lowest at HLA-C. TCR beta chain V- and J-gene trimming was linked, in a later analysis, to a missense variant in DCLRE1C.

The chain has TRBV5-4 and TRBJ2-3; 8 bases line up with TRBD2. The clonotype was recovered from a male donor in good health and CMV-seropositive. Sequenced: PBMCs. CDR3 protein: CASSPGGGGSTDTQYF. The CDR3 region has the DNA TGTGCCAGCAGCCCGGGAGGGGGGGGGAGCACAGATACGCAGTATTTT.